This entry features one T cell receptor beta chain sequence. Its antigen is not known. Some clones are missing from TCRdb's copy, which holds only in-frame ones; the method was immunoSEQ multiplex PCR. The sample yields 150,000 or so clones, 91% seen once. This entry belongs to a study of T cell responses to AZD1222 COVID-19 vaccine. Overall study context: Pooled together were second doses at about 4 or about 12 weeks. Study-wide points: It was only a handful of AZD1222 recipients who were seropositive at baseline. Spike-specific TCR breadth and depth grew following two AZD1222 doses. In the spike-specific TCR repertoire, nearly half reportedly target unmutated variant regions.

CDR1 is MDHEN, CDR2 SYDVKM, per germline. The V gene end was trimmed by 5 bases and the J gene end by 8 bases; junction bases not matched to a gene: 8. The CDR3 has 15 residues. This chain links TRBV28 with TRBJ1-6, with 8 bases identical to TRBD1. Specimen: peripheral blood, collected on day 0 of AZD1222 vaccination. The sequence came from an adult in good health. The CDR3 DNA reads as TGTGCCAGCAGTGATCAGACAGGGGTGTATTCACCCCTCCACTTT. It yields the protein CASSDQTGVYSPLHF. The complete variable domain, with remaining parts taken from reference TRBV28 and TRBJ1-6, reads DVKVTQSSRYLVKRTGEKVFLECVQDMDHENMFWYRQDPGLGLRLIYFSYDVKMKEKGDIPEGYSVSREKKERFSLILESASTNQTSMYLCASSDQTGVYSPLHFGNGTRLTVT.